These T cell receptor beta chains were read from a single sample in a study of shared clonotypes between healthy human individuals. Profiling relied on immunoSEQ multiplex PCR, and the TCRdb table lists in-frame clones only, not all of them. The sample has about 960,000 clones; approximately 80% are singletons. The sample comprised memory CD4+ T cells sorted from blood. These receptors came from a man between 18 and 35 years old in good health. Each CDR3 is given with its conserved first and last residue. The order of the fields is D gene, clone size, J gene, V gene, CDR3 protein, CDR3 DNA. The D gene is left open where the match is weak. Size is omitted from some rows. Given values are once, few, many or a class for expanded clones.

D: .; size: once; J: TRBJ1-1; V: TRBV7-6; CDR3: CASSFWVNTEAFF; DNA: TGTGCCAGCAGCTTTTGGGTGAACACTGAAGCTTTCTTT
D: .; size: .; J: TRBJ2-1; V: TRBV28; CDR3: CASSSQGSPFGNEQFF; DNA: TGTGCCAGCAGTTCCCAAGGGAGCCCTTTTGGAAATGAGCAGTTCTTC
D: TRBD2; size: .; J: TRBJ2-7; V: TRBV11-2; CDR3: CASSLVGGEQYF; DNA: TGTGCCAGCAGCTTAGTGGGGGGGGAGCAGTACTTC
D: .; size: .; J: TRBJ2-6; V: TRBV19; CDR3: CASSIGGATPSGANVLTF; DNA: TGTGCCAGTAGTATAGGCGGGGCAACCCCGTCTGGGGCCAACGTCCTGACTTTC
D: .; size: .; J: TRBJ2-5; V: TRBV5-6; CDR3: CASSPRGVRETQYF; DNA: TGTGCCAGCAGCCCACGGGGCGTGAGGGAGACCCAGTACTTC
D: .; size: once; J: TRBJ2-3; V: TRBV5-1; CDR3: CASSLPGDWGTDTQYF; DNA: TGCGCCAGCAGCTTGCCGGGGGATTGGGGCACAGATACGCAGTATTTT
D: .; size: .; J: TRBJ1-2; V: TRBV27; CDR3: CASSPGTSPRGYTF; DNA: TGTGCCAGCAGCCCCGGGACATCCCCAAGGGGCTACACCTTC
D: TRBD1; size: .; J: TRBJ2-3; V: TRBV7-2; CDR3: CASSLPFRQGGTDTQYF; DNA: TGTGCCAGCAGCTTACCCTTCCGACAGGGTGGCACAGATACGCAGTATTTT
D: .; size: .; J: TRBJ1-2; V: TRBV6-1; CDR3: CASSDLGRGYGYTF; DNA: TGTGCCAGCAGTGATCTGGGCAGGGGCTATGGCTACACCTTC
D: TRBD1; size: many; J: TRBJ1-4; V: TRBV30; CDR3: CACGQGWGEKLFF; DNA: TGTGCCTGCGGACAGGGGTGGGGTGAAAAACTGTTTTTT
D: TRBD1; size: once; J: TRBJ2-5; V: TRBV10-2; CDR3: CATRTGGLETQYF; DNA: TGCGCCACTCGGACAGGGGGTCTTGAGACCCAGTACTTC
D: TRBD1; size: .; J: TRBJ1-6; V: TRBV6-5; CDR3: CASGTGVSPLHF; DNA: TGTGCCAGCGGGACAGGGGTTTCACCCCTCCACTTT
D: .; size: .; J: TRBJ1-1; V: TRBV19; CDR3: CASTTQGEAFF; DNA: TGTGCCAGTACTACACAGGGTGAAGCTTTCTTT
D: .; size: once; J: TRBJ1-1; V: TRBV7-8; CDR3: CASSTSGGVGTEAFF; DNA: TGTGCCAGCAGTACAAGCGGGGGCGTCGGCACTGAAGCTTTCTTT
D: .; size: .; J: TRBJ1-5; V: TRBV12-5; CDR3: CASGLGHPTDQPQHF; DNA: TGTGCTAGTGGTTTGGGCCACCCTACCGATCAGCCCCAGCATTTT
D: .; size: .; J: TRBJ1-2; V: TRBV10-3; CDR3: CAISGQGSGYTF; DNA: TGTGCCATCAGTGGGCAGGGGTCTGGCTACACCTTC
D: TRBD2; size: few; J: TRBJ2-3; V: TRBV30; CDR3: CAWSPGGSWGHF; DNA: TGTGCCTGGAGTCCGGGAGGGTCATGGGGGCATTTT
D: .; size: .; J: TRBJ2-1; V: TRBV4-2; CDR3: CASSQGWTSSYNEQFF; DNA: TGTGCCAGCAGCCAAGGGTGGACCAGCTCCTACAATGAGCAGTTCTTC